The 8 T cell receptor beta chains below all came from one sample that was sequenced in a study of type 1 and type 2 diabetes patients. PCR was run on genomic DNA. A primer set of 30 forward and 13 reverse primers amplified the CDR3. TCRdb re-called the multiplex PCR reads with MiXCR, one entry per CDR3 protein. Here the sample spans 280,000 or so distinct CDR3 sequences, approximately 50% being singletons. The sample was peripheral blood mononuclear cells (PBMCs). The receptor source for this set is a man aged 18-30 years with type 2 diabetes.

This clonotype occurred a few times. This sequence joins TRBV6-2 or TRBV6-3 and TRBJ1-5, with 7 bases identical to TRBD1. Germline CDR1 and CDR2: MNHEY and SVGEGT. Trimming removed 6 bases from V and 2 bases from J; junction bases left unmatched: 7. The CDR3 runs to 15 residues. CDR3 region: CASRTTGTGNQPQHF. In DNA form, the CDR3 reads TGTGCCAGCAGAACGACAGGGACGGGCAATCAGCCCCAGCATTTT.

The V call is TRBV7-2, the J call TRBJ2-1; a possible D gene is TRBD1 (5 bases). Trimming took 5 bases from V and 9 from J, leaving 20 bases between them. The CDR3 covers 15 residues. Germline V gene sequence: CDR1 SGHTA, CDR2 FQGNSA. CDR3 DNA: TGTGCCAGCAGCCTAACAAGGGGCCACGGACGTGAGCAGTTCTTC. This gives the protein CASSLTRGHGREQFF.

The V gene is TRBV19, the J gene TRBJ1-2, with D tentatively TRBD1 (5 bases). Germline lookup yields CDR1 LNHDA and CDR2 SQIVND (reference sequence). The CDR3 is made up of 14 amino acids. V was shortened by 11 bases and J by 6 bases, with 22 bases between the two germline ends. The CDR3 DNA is TGTGCCTGGAGTGCAATAGTGGGGCTCCATGGCTACACCTTC. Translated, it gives CAWSAIVGLHGYTF.

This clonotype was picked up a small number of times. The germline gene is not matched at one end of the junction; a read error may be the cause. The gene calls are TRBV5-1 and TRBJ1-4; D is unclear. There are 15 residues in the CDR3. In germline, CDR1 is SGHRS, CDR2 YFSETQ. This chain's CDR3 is CASTRARLGGEKLFF. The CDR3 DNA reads TGCGCCAGCACCCGGGCACGGCTGGGAGGTGAAAAGCTGTTTTTT.

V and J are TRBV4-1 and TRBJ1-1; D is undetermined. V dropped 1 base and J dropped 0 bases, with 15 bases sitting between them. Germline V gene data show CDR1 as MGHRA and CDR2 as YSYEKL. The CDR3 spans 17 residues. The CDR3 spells CASSQVGAQTLNTEAFF. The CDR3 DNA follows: TGCGCCAGCAGCCAAGTAGGAGCTCAAACACTGAACACTGAAGCTTTCTTT.

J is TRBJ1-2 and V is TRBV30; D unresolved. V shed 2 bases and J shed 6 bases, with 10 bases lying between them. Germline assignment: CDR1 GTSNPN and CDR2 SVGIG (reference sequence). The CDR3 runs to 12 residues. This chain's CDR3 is CAWSNGRHGYTF. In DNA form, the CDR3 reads TGTGCCTGGAGTAATGGGCGTCATGGCTACACCTTC.

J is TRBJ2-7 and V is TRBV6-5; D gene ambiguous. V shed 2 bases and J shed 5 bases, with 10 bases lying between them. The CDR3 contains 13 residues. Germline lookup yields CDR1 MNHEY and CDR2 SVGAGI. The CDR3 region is CASSYRARDEQYF. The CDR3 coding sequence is TGTGCCAGCAGTTACCGGGCTAGAGACGAGCAGTACTTC.

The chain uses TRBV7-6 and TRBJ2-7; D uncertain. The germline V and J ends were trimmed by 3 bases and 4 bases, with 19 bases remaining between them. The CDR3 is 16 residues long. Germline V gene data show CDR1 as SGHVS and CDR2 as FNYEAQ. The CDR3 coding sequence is TGTGCCAGCAGCTTTTGGCCCCGGGCGGTAGGGTACGAGCAGTACTTC. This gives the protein CASSFWPRAVGYEQYF.